This record covers a single T cell receptor beta chain. Its antigen remains unidentified. Use of 60 Vbeta and 13 Jbeta primers characterized the PCR. This table comes from immunoSEQ multiplex PCR, and its TCRdb copy is limited to in-frame clones, with some not included. This table has some 120,000 clones, 77% appearing once. This sample is drawn from a study of cytomegalovirus exposure and HLA in healthy donors. Notes on the study in general: Excluded were some V segments that proved indistinguishable, including TRBV6-2 and TRBV6-3. In a later analysis, TCR beta V- and J-gene trimming was associated with a missense DCLRE1C variant.

The germline gives CDR1 MNHEY, CDR2 SVGAGI. The CDR3 totals 14 residues. V lost 4 bases, J lost 3 bases, and 2 bases stayed unmatched. The chain combines TRBV6-5 with TRBJ2-5; 10 bases agree with TRBD1. The source is a man aged 35-49 years in good health and CMV-seropositive. The sequenced sample consisted of PBMCs. CDR3 nucleotide sequence: TGTGCCAGCAGTTGGGACAGGGGCGAAGAGACCCAGTACTTC. Protein product: CASSWDRGEETQYF.